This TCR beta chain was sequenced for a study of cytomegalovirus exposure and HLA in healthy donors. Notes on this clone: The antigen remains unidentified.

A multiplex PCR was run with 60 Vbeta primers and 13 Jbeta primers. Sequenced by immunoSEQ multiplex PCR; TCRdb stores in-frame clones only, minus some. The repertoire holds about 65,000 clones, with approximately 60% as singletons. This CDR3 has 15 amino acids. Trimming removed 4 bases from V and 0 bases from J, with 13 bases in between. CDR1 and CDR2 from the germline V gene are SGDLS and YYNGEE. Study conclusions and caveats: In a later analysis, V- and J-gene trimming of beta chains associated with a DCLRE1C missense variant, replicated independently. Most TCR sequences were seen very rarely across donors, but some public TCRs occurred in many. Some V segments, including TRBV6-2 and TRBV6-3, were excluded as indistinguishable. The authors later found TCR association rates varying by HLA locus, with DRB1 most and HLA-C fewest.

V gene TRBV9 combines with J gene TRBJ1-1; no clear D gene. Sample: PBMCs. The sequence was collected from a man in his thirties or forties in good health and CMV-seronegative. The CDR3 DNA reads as TGTGCCAGCAGCTCCCCCGTGCAGATGAACACTGAAGCTTTCTTT. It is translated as CASSSPVQMNTEAFF.